This T cell receptor beta chain came from a study of regulatory T cells in long-lasting Graves disease. In the study overall: Persistent Graves' disease denoted over 5 years of antithyroid drugs plus positive TSH receptor antibodies. Study observations and caveats: TCR diversity was lower in persistent Graves' patients than in newly diagnosed ones.

TCR beta libraries were built with iRepertoire HTBI primers and Arm-PCR of CDR3 regions. Using its own MiXCR run on the multiplex PCR reads, TCRdb lists one record per CDR3 protein. The repertoire holds about 450,000 distinct CDR3 sequences, about 25% seen once, with about a quarter in the top ten. Time point denoted: persistent/refractory GD, antithyroid drugs over 5 years with positive TRAb. PBMC RNA was the source of the TCR library. Peripheral blood, about 8.8 milliliters of it, was drawn into EDTA tubes. This clonotype was picked up many times. Its antigen remains unidentified. This CDR3 spans 17 amino acids. CDR1 is SQVTM and CDR2 is ANQGSEA in the germline V gene. V gave up 5 bases and J gave up 2 bases; unmatched junction bases: 15.

Source: peripheral blood mononuclear cells (PBMCs), taken when the disease was refractory, from a patient treated with antithyroid drugs. The clonotype comes from a female donor with Graves disease. The chain joins TRBV29-1 to TRBJ1-1, with 9 bases identical to TRBD1. CDR3 in amino acids: CSVYNPQGATANTEAFF. CDR3 in DNA: TGCAGCGTTTACAATCCACAGGGGGCTACGGCAAACACTGAAGCTTTCTTT.